This T cell receptor (beta chain) was observed in a study of response to subunit inactivated influenza vaccine. Deletions cut 3 bases from V and 7 bases from J, with 12 bases between. This CDR3 comprises 13 residues. Whole-study results and caveats: The authors suggested that every seasonal influenza vaccination recruits few new T cells.

Each CDR3 protein gets one entry after TCRdb re-called the RT-PCR reads with MiXCR. The sample comprises a few hundred thousand distinct CDR3 sequences, around 7.7% of which are singletons, and around 12% rests with the top ten. Comment on this clonotype: No antigen is known for it.

J is TRBJ1-1 and V is TRBV12-3 or TRBV12-4; unclear D gene. The receptor's source is a man between 45 and 75 years old who received an inactivated influenza vaccine. The sequencing used PBMCs from blood, collected around 25 months after vaccination. The CDR3 region is CASSFRAGFEAFF. In nucleotides, the CDR3 is TGTGCCAGCAGTTTTCGAGCCGGTTTTGAAGCTTTCTTT.